Here is one T cell receptor beta chain with its context. Its antigen has not been determined. Per-base quality was not reported, and no clone a single base away is much larger than it. The CDR3 holds 17 amino acids from the cysteine to the phenylalanine. The DNA shown is the 51-base CDR3, in frame from base 1. Trimmed from V: 0 bases; trimmed from J: 3 bases; junction bases lacking a gene match: 7. CDR1 and CDR2 are drawn from the germline V gene (reference sequence): PRHDT, FYEKMQ. This sample was taken from a study of cytomegalovirus exposure and HLA in healthy donors listed by TCRdb under 2017. With regard to the full study: An earlier analysis of some 600 of the donors reported 276 Gb of sequence data and 100 million to 120 million unique TCR beta sequences obtained from approximately 180 million T cells. An earlier analysis of fewer than 700 of the donors applied high-throughput TCR beta sequencing to assess whether each TCR beta V gene segment acted as functional or pseudogenic. The study aimed to test whether signatures of past pathogen exposure could be identified by cataloging public T cell receptors. The study profiled the T cell repertoires of fewer than 850 subjects by immunosequencing and related them to cytomegalovirus serostatus. Typing coverage varied by locus: roughly 629-640 donors for A, B, C, DRB1 and DQB1; approximately 500 for DQA1; about 590 for DPA1; 400 to 480 for DPB1. Every discovery cohort repertoire had been produced on one sequencing platform. To predict cytomegalovirus infection status, the study combined high-throughput TCR immunosequencing, statistical association of individual TCRs with disease status, and machine learning. Across around 400 genotyped donors of the cohort, an average of about 200,000 unique TCR beta nucleotide sequences per donor were sequenced, and roughly a sixth of those sequences were non-productive. A later analysis re-examined previously published TCR beta repertoires from about 700 donors and added high-resolution HLA genotyping to investigate patterns of TCR occurrence. The genetic ancestry cluster associated with self-reported Caucasian donors included about 81% of the approximately 410 genotyped donors. A later genetic analysis used genome-wide SNP genotypes for about 65% of the roughly 670 donors, treating that subset as a discovery cohort. Donor age, sex, ethnicity and CMV serostatus were compiled alongside the repertoire data. Because of strong linkage in the cohort, four or five DR-DQ haplotypes were treated as single units for association and clustering. The later analysis used no new phenotypic data to find candidate immune exposures, relying instead on TCR beta sequences and their occurrence across donors. In addition to the first cohort of several hundred subjects, a separate validation cohort of some 120 different subjects was used. HLA typing included class I and class II loci at four-digit resolution. An early release that covered roughly 600 HLA-typed donors contained about 300 gigabases of sequencing data and around 85 million unique TCR sequences.

In total, 600 or so healthy bone marrow donors made up the cohort. All cohort members were sampled while nominally healthy, although unrecorded immune exposures were likely present. The donor was CMV seronegative and belonged to the group of 380 or so seronegative cohort members. Every donor gave a peripheral blood sample, and the peripheral blood mononuclear cells from that sample were used for TCR beta sequencing. The Qiagen DNeasy Blood Extraction Kit was used to extract genomic DNA from the blood cell samples. Library method: the immunoSEQ multiplex PCR assay. For the multiplex PCR, a mixture combining 60 forward primers for TCR Vbeta segments and 13 reverse primers for TCR Jbeta segments was used. Amplification of the CDR3 region of rearranged TCR beta genes was performed with a multiplex PCR assay on genomic DNA. Amplified TCR beta libraries were sequenced as 87-base-pair reads on the Illumina HiSeq System. The study's own analysis went as follows. Across the roughly 640 repertoires, a later analysis counted approximately 83 million unique TCR beta chains, 9.5 million to 12 million of which were shared by at least two donors. A nearest-neighbor algorithm error-corrected the raw reads and collapsed the reads into unique sequences, merging closely related sequences to remove PCR and sequencing errors. Alignment of CDR3 sequences to IMGT reference sequences was used to assign V, D and J gene segments. For a sequence to be retained, a match of at least six nucleotides was required to both a V gene segment and a J gene segment. Rearrangements were called productive when the CDR3 lacked stop codons and stayed in frame with V and J; all others were non-productive. CDR3 was defined by IMGT convention, running from the second conserved V-encoded cysteine to the conserved J-encoded phenylalanine. The earlier analysis of about 620 of the donors excluded sequences that lacked an unambiguous match to a single V gene segment. In an earlier analysis of approximately 560 of the donors, a V segment was called functional when productive rearrangements were above 56.7%, and segregating when the standard deviation between donors exceeded 5%. A statistical classification framework was developed to diagnose cytomegalovirus status using the catalog of TCR beta chain sequences. A later analysis assigned V and J genes by comparing TCR nucleotide sequences with IMGT/GENE-DB human TR gene sequences. In a later analysis, CDR3 sequences and most-parsimonious VDJ recombination scenarios were assigned using the TCRdist pipeline. In a later analysis, each TCR beta chain was defined by its CDR3 amino acid sequence together with its V-gene family, and reads lacking a unique V-gene family were excluded. To address suspected cross-contamination and a sequencing artifact, a later analysis removed some 620 highly shared, low-generation-probability nucleotide sequences. A later analysis calculated a clonal expansion index for each public chain from normalized within-repertoire ranks of inferred template counts. In a later analysis, generation probabilities were computed using a VDJ recombination model fitted to out-of-frame rearrangements, and the results were checked against IGoR. In a later analysis, hypergeometric tests were used to score TCR-TCR, TCR-HLA and TCR-CMV co-occurrence, with a repertoire-size bias correction applied to TCR pairs. To estimate false discovery rates, a later analysis permuted the HLA or CMV assignments 20 times. In a later analysis, co-occurring TCRs were grouped using DBSCAN, and TCRdist sequence similarity was added for clustering within HLA-allele-positive subsets. Co-occurrence clustering excluded repertoires with fewer than 30,000 or more than 120,000 public chains, plus five with anomalous nucleotide sharing. TCRdb obtained this table from immuneACCESS and retained in-frame rearrangements with V and J assigned. These tables miss some clones; where compared with another copy, unresolved V genes account for less than half of the shortfall, and the remainder is unexplained. V and J calls and clone size are those listed in that table; D and trimming were worked out from the DNA. This sample holds 160,000 or so clones; approximately 83% were observed only once. Of the sample, about 1.4% falls within the top ten clones.

Study-wide findings and limitations: In a later analysis, the rate of TCR association differed among HLA loci, with DRB1 alleles having the most associated TCRs and HLA-C alleles having the fewest. In an earlier analysis of more than 500 of the donors, most TCR beta V segments appeared in productive rearrangements about 87% or about 30% of the time, broadly matching IMGT annotations. Linkage disequilibrium might explain the correlated functional status among segregating V segments, but an unknown experimental factor could not be ruled out. Specific HLA alleles were associated with some 15,000 TCR beta sequences at a false discovery rate of 0.05 in a later analysis. The authors suggested that the approach could potentially be extended to other disease states and immunological phenotypes. The cohort was sequenced for TCR beta chains only, and without alpha or paired-chain data the features that could be detected were limited. An association between a missense DCLRE1C variant and V-gene and J-gene trimming of TCR beta chains was found in a later genetic analysis and replicated in an independent cohort. In the study, 150 to 200 TCR beta chains were listed as associated with cytomegalovirus. The 87-base-pair reads could not distinguish some IMGT-functional V segments, including TRBV6-2 and TRBV6-3, so those segments were excluded. In a later analysis, most CMV-associated TCR beta chains were found to appear HLA-restricted, with HLA associations seemingly driven largely by CMV exposure. Because HLA typing was unavailable for some donors at each locus, only the typed subset was used in association tests. Compared with equally common non-associated chains, HLA-associated TCR beta chains in a later analysis were more clonally expanded and had lower generation probabilities. Most TCR sequences were observed very rarely across donors, whereas some public TCRs were present in many individuals. Three of the identified cytomegalovirus-associated TCR beta chains were confirmed in vitro to be specific for cytomegalovirus antigens. A later genetic analysis reported fewer N-insertions in productive TCRs among donors in an Asian-associated ancestry cluster than the roughly 650-donor mean. A further reported finding was that TCR beta sequences accurately predicted the HLA-A and HLA-B alleles for most subjects in the first cohort. When HLA alleles, especially DR and DQ, strongly co-occurred, attributing TCR associations to individual alleles was difficult. In both the original and validation cohorts, the classifier was reported to diagnose cytomegalovirus status with high specificity and sensitivity. The sequencing pipeline was judged likely to have produced a cluster of highly shared sequence variants as a technical artifact. Roughly uniform sequencing depth across donors was assumed in presence/absence analyses, although this assumption may not hold. The earlier analysis of about 600 of the donors excluded about 16 rarely observed V segments, including chromosome 9 orphons, because counts were too low. For the cohort, immune exposure information was limited to CMV serostatus. A later analysis reported that several top co-occurrence clusters appeared linked to parvovirus B19, influenza, CMV and Epstein-Barr virus.

This TCR derives from a woman under 30 in good health and CMV-seronegative. Sequencing was performed on PBMCs. The chain uses TRBV13 and TRBJ2-2; the junction holds 7 bases that match TRBD2. Here is the DNA: TGTGCCAGCAGCTTAGGGCGCTGGGAGGGCGACACCGGGGAGCTGTTTTTT. Its translation is CASSLGRWEGDTGELFF.